The 29 T cell receptor beta chains in this list originate from one sample, sequenced in a study of T cells in Graves' hyperthyroidism and ophthalmopathy. The source material, RNA transcripts, was used to amplify TCR beta CDR3 regions. TCR CDR3 underwent first-round RT-PCR with the HTBI primer set. TCRdb reprocessed the multiplex PCR reads with MiXCR, giving one entry per CDR3 protein. Among under 450,000 distinct CDR3 sequences listed, approximately 14% were seen once. The specimen sequenced was blood. The receptors were gathered from a woman between 18 and 29 years old with Graves' hyperthyroidism.

The gene calls are TRBV7-8 and TRBJ1-2; 8 bases line up with TRBD1. Germline CDR1 is SGHVS and CDR2 is FQNEAQ. This CDR3 region has 17 residues. Trimming took 2 bases from V and 6 from J; bases not matched to a gene: 14. The CDR3 loop is CASSLQFPRGQGDGYTF. The CDR3 DNA reads as TGTGCCAGCAGCTTACAATTTCCTCGCGGACAGGGCGATGGCTACACCTTC.

This clonotype showed up many times. The chain employs TRBV20-1 and TRBJ2-5; D possibly uses TRBD1 or TRBD2 (5 bases each). Germline CDR1 and CDR2: DFQATT and SNEGSKA (reference sequence). The CDR3 runs to 18 residues. Trimming removed 0 bases at V and 2 bases at J, with 22 bases between. CDR3: CSARDLERGREQQETQYF. CDR3 nucleotide sequence: TGCAGTGCTAGAGATTTGGAACGGGGACGCGAACAACAAGAGACCCAGTACTTC.

The chain carries TRBV20-1 and TRBJ1-2; perhaps TRBD1 as D (5 bases). Looked up from germline, CDR1 is DFQATT and CDR2 is SNEGSKA (reference sequence). V gave up 3 bases and J gave up 2 bases, with 10 bases separating them. The CDR3 loop spans 13 amino acids. The CDR3 loop is CSARKRQNYGYTF. In DNA, the CDR3 is TGCAGTGCTAGGAAAAGACAGAACTATGGCTACACCTTC.

This clonotype was recorded a few times. The chain combines TRBV20-1 with TRBJ2-5; 8 bases are shared with TRBD2. Germline V lookup: CDR1 DFQATT, CDR2 SNEGSKA (reference sequence). The CDR3 sequence is 17 residues long. V was clipped by 0 bases and J by 5 bases; unmatched bases: 14. CDR3 in amino acids: CSARDGGRGVGWETQYF. Written as DNA, the CDR3 is TGCAGTGCTAGAGATGGGGGGCGGGGGGTCGGATGGGAGACCCAGTACTTC.

This clonotype was seen only a few times. The chain employs TRBV20-1 and TRBJ1-1, with D possibly matching TRBD1 (6 bases). This CDR3 comprises 13 residues. Trimming stripped 3 bases from V and 4 bases from J, with 12 bases between. Germline CDR1 DFQATT, CDR2 SNEGSKA (reference sequence). CDR3 bases: TGCAGTGCTAGCGGGGGCGGCGGCACTGAAGCTTTCTTT. It codes for CSASGGGGTEAFF.

This clonotype was observed many times. The V and J genes are TRBV12-3 or TRBV12-4 and TRBJ2-3; TRBD2 aligns across 7 bases. The ends lost 6 bases at V and 6 bases at J; junction bases unmatched: 9. CDR3 length: 14 amino acids. For the CDR3, the DNA is TGTGCCAGCAGGGCTAGCGGAGTCAGTGATACGCAGTATTTT. This codes for CASRASGVSDTQYF.

This clonotype has just a few counts. The chain employs TRBV10-3 and TRBJ1-5; D ambiguous. This CDR3 has 15 amino acids. The V and J ends lost 11 bases and 2 bases respectively, with 19 bases between them. Germline V gene sequence: CDR1 ENHRY, CDR2 SYGVKD. CDR3 nucleotides: TGTGCCTCGAACCGGGGAGGGTCGGGCAATCAGCCCCAGCATTTT. Translation gives CASNRGGSGNQPQHF.

This clonotype was observed many times. The V and J genes are TRBV6-1 and TRBJ1-5, with D possibly being TRBD1 (6 bases). Germline CDR1 and CDR2: MNHNS and SASEGT. The CDR3 runs to 15 residues. Trimming pared 1 base from V and 6 bases from J, leaving 13 bases between. The CDR3 coding sequence is TGTGCCAGCAGTGAAGAGGGGGGGGGTAGTCAGCCCCAGCATTTT. Protein product: CASSEEGGGSQPQHF.

This clonotype was counted between two and nine times. In DNA form, the CDR3 reads TGCAGCGTGGTTGGGCTAGCGGGAATCAATGAGCAGTTCTTC. Protein: CSVVGLAGINEQFF. The chain joins TRBV29-1 to TRBJ2-1, with 9 bases lining up with TRBD2. V lost 6 bases to trimming and J lost 6 bases; unmatched junction nucleotides: 9. The CDR3 totals 14 residues. The germline V gene has CDR1 SQVTM and CDR2 ANQGSEA.

This clonotype was counted between two and nine times. This sequence joins TRBV6-1 and TRBJ1-1; D ambiguous. The CDR3 spans 13 residues. V lost 6 bases, J lost 5 bases, and 13 bases lay in between. Germline-derived CDR1 and CDR2 are MNHNS and SASEGT. The CDR3 here is CASSLSEGTEAFF. In DNA, the CDR3 is TGTGCCAGCAGCCTTTCAGAGGGAACTGAAGCTTTCTTT.

Many counts were recorded for this clonotype. The V call is TRBV20-1, the J call TRBJ2-7; TRBD1 is a possible D gene (6 bases). CDR3 length: 15 amino acids. CDR1 and CDR2 from the germline V gene are DFQATT and SNEGSKA (reference sequence). The V and J ends lost 5 bases and 3 bases respectively, with 20 bases between them. This CDR3 reads CSALPLDRPFYEQYF. CDR3 bases: TGCAGTGCTCTCCCACTCGACAGGCCCTTCTACGAGCAGTACTTC.

This clonotype was counted a single time. One base away lies a much larger clone, so this may be a sequencing read error. The chain recombines TRBV27 with TRBJ1-1; 7 nucleotides match TRBD1. The CDR3 contains 15 residues. Germline CDR1 MNHEY, CDR2 SMNVEV (reference sequence). CDR3 amino acids: CASNPLTGTNIEAFF. The CDR3 bases are TGTGCCAGCAACCCGCTGACAGGGACGAACATTGAAGCTTTCTTT.

Of note for this clonotype: Relative to the germline gene, one junction end is altered; a read error may explain this. V usage is TRBV19 and J usage is TRBJ1-1; D call uncertain. There are 13 residues in the CDR3. Germline assignment: CDR1 LNHDA and CDR2 SQIVND (reference sequence). The CDR3 sequence is CASSIYGGAEGFF. The CDR3 region has the DNA TGTGCCAGTAGTATTTATGGTGGAGCTGAAGGTTTCTTT.

In this sample, this clonotype turned up many times. The chain employs TRBV14 and TRBJ2-1; 13 nucleotides align to TRBD2. V lost 4 bases and J lost 2; bases outside the gene matches: 11. The CDR3 extends over 19 amino acids. Germline values: CDR1 SGHDN, CDR2 FVKESK. CDR3 DNA sequence: TGTGCCAGCAGCCCGACGATTGGGACTAGCGGGACAACCTACAATGAGCAGTTCTTC. As protein: CASSPTIGTSGTTYNEQFF. Filled out from reference TRBV14 and TRBJ2-1, the complete variable domain reads EAGVTQFPSHSVIEKGQTVTLRCDPISGHDNLYWYRRVMGKEIKFLLHFVKESKQDESGMPNNRFLAERTGGTYSTLKVQPAELEDSGVYFCASSPTIGTSGTTYNEQFFGPGTRLTVL.

This clonotype came up once. A much larger clone sits a single nucleotide away, making a read error possible. This chain joins TRBV20-1 and TRBJ2-7; D remains unclear. The CDR3 runs to 13 residues. The germline V gene encodes CDR1 DFQATT and CDR2 SNEGSKA (reference sequence). The CDR3 DNA reads TGCAGTGCCAAATCCGGGCCTGGCTACGAGCAGCACTTC. It yields the protein CSAKSGPGYEQHF.

This clonotype has just a few counts. The V gene is TRBV5-6, the J gene TRBJ1-1, with D maybe TRBD1 (6 bases). The CDR3 contains 15 residues. From germline, CDR1 is SGHDT and CDR2 YYEEEE. The germline V and J ends were trimmed by 5 bases and 5 bases, with 19 bases remaining between them. This CDR3 reads CASRIQTQGWTEAFF. CDR3 in DNA: TGTGCCAGCAGAATCCAAACACAGGGATGGACTGAAGCTTTCTTT.

This clonotype occurred many times. The chain uses TRBV2 and TRBJ2-7, with a weak D call TRBD2 (5 bases). V lost 4 bases to trimming and J lost 2 bases, with 12 bases between them. Germline lookup yields CDR1 SNHLY and CDR2 FYNNEI. The CDR3 has 14 amino acids. The CDR3 loop is CASSAEAPTYEQYF. As DNA, the CDR3 is TGTGCCAGCAGTGCGGAGGCTCCCACCTACGAGCAGTACTTC.

Many counts were recorded for this clonotype. The chain joins TRBV7-9 to TRBJ1-4; no clear D gene. V lost 5 bases, J lost 7 bases, and 20 bases lay in between. The CDR3 consists of 16 residues. Germline CDR1 reads SEHNR; CDR2 reads FQNEAQ (reference sequence). CDR3 region: CASSPEGLGQVEKLFF. The CDR3 DNA is TGTGCCAGCAGCCCGGAAGGTCTCGGGCAGGTTGAAAAACTGTTTTTT.

The table lists this clonotype with many counts. The V gene is TRBV6-1, the J gene TRBJ2-7, with D maybe TRBD1 (6 bases). Germline loops: CDR1 MNHNS, CDR2 SASEGT. The CDR3 has 13 residues. With 7 bases removed from V and 3 bases from J, the gap between germline ends came to 13 bases. CDR3 bases: TGTGCCAGCAAGGGGGACAAGATCTACGAGCAGTACTTC. It translates to CASKGDKIYEQYF.

This clonotype was seen ten or more times. The chain is built from TRBV20-1 and TRBJ2-1, with a possible D match to TRBD1 (5 bases). This CDR3 spans 15 amino acids. Trimming shortened V by 1 base and J by 8 bases, and 18 bases separated the two germline ends. CDR1 is DFQATT and CDR2 is SNEGSKA in the germline V gene (reference sequence). The CDR3 loop reads CSARVAEGVWDEQFF. CDR3 DNA sequence: TGCAGTGCTAGAGTCGCAGAAGGGGTATGGGATGAGCAGTTCTTC.

CDR3 in amino acids: CASSQDPLTGYGYTF. The CDR3 nucleotides are TGCGCCAGCAGCCAAGATCCCCTGACGGGCTATGGCTACACCTTC. J is TRBJ1-2 and V is TRBV4-1; D gene ambiguous. Trimming stripped 0 bases from V and 4 bases from J, with 12 bases between. The CDR3 has 15 residues. In germline, CDR1 is MGHRA, CDR2 YSYEKL.

This clonotype was counted ten times or more. The chain recombines TRBV2 with TRBJ1-5, with D possibly TRBD1 on 6 matching bases. Trimming removed 2 bases at V and 2 bases at J, with 10 bases between. The CDR3 spans 15 residues. Per germline, CDR1 SNHLY and CDR2 FYNNEI. CDR3 in amino acids: CASSEKAGGNQPQHF. The CDR3 nucleotides read TGTGCCAGCAGTGAAAAAGCAGGGGGCAATCAGCCCCAGCATTTT.

In this sample, this clonotype turned up many times. The CDR3 sequence is CASSFGTDYEQYF. CDR3 DNA sequence: TGTGCCAGCAGCTTCGGGACGGACTACGAGCAGTACTTC. The genes are TRBV7-8 and TRBJ2-7; D possibly uses TRBD1 or TRBD2 (5 bases each). Looked up from germline, CDR1 is SGHVS and CDR2 is FQNEAQ. V lost 3 bases to trimming and J lost 3 bases, with 9 bases between them. There are 13 residues in the CDR3. Full variable domain (outside the CDR3, taken from reference TRBV7-8 and TRBJ2-7): GAGVSQSPRYKVAKRGQDVALRCDPISGHVSLFWYQQALGQGPEFLTYFQNEAQLDKSGLPSDRFFAERPEGSVSTLKIQRTQQEDSAVYLCASSFGTDYEQYFGPGTRLTVT.

This rearrangement joins TRBV3-1 to TRBJ1-2; possibly TRBD1 for D (6 bases). Germline CDR1 reads LGHDT; CDR2 reads YNNKEL (reference sequence). Trimming removed 0 bases from V and 4 bases from J, with 15 bases in between. This CDR3 spans 16 amino acids. CDR3 region: CASSQDLKGDLYGYTF. The CDR3 bases are TGTGCCAGCAGCCAAGATCTGAAGGGGGACCTCTATGGCTACACCTTC.

At least ten counts were recorded for this clonotype. The J gene is TRBJ1-1, the V gene TRBV7-3, with TRBD1 as a possible D gene (6 bases). Germline loops: CDR1 SGHTA, CDR2 FQGTGA. V was trimmed by 5 bases and J by 5 bases, leaving 15 bases between them. This CDR3 has 14 amino acids. In DNA form, the CDR3 reads TGTGCCAGCAGCCCACAGGGATTTGGGACTGAAGCTTTCTTT. Its translation: CASSPQGFGTEAFF.

The V gene is TRBV19, the J gene TRBJ1-3, with unresolved D. Germline values: CDR1 LNHDA, CDR2 SQIVND (reference sequence). The CDR3 length is 14 residues. Trimming took off 5 bases at V and 4 bases at J, with 12 bases between the two ends. The CDR3 protein is CASSSSDLGNTIYF. In DNA, the CDR3 is TGTGCCAGTAGTTCGTCGGACCTCGGAAACACCATATATTTT.

This clonotype was recorded at least ten times. The CDR3 region has the DNA TGCGCCAGCAGAACAACGCCCCAGGTTCCCAACAATGAGCAGTTCTTC. Its protein product is CASRTTPQVPNNEQFF. The chain carries TRBV5-1 and TRBJ2-1; D is uncertain. The germline V gene has CDR1 SGHRS and CDR2 YFSETQ. The CDR3 contains 16 residues. Trimming took 5 bases from V and 5 from J, leaving 20 bases between them.

This chain uses TRBV5-4 with TRBJ2-3; a possible D gene is TRBD1 (6 bases). Looked up from germline, CDR1 is SGHNT and CDR2 is YYREEE (reference sequence). The V end was cut by 0 bases, the J end by 2 bases, with 19 bases between. The CDR3 consists of 18 residues. As DNA, the CDR3 is TGTGCCAGCAGCTTGGACCTCCCCCCAGGGGTGAACACAGATACGCAGTATTTT. Its translation is CASSLDLPPGVNTDTQYF.

The table lists this clonotype with a few counts. The CDR3 is CASSQPGQGAFEQYF. The CDR3 bases are TGCGCCAGCAGCCAACCGGGACAGGGGGCCTTCGAGCAGTACTTC. This sequence joins TRBV4-1 and TRBJ2-7, with 12 bases fitting TRBD1. Germline-derived CDR1 and CDR2 are MGHRA and YSYEKL. CDR3 length equals 15 residues. Trimming at V came to 2 bases and at J to 6 bases, leaving 5 bases not matched to a gene.